This record looks at one TCR beta chain sequence and its context. Its antigen is not known. Reverse transcription of about 0.5 to 1 ug RNA used random hexamers. TCRdb redid the calling of the immunoSEQ multiplex PCR reads with MiXCR, one entry per CDR3 protein. The table lists around 200,000 distinct CDR3 sequences, around 93% of them singletons. The data originate from a study of CD8 T cells in Susac syndrome. Findings of the study overall: The authors acknowledged that their TCR sequencing and HLA analysis involved a relatively small number of individuals.

Sequencing targeted TCR beta in T cells from blood (CD8+ and CD4+). Relapsing-remitting disease, either stable or active, was present in the multiple sclerosis controls, who were treatment-naive patients. The V end was cut by 3 bases, the J end by 0 bases, with 12 bases between. CDR3 size: 16 residues. Looked up from germline, CDR1 is MNHEY and CDR2 is SMNVEV (reference sequence). The TCR originated in a human donor with multiple sclerosis. V usage is TRBV27 and J usage is TRBJ2-1; unclear D gene. The sequenced material came from CD4+ T cells from PBMCs. The CDR3 sequence is CASSFEFHSSYNEQFF. Written as DNA, the CDR3 is TGTGCCAGCAGTTTCGAATTCCACAGCTCCTACAATGAGCAGTTCTTC.